This T cell receptor (beta chain) appears in the sequencing data of a study of blood T cell repertoires in COVID-19 (dated by TCRdb to between 2020 and 2021). For context, the study as a whole: Collaborator samples came from the United States, Italy and Spain and covered acute and convalescent phases of COVID-19. The material from the prospective study consisted of cDNA or gDNA derived from T cells, B-cell-depleted T cells, or PBMCs. The dataset comprised deeply sampled blood TCRbeta repertoires from subjects exposed to, actively infected with, or recovered from COVID-19. The repertoires were released in a freely available public database meant as a resource for research on the immune response to SARS-CoV-2. Samples were obtained from the ongoing ImmuneRACE study (first 160 participants) and from over 1,000 subjects provided by 6 global collaborators. Nearly every sample came with metadata listing a de-identified subject ID, COVID-19 status, age in years and sex. HLA class I and class II types, where available, came from metadata supplied by the sample provider rather than from assay-based typing.

This clone was counted a few times. No cognate antigen has been identified for it. Per-base quality was not reported, and no clone a single base away is much larger than it. Whole blood was collected in K2EDTA tubes by collaborating institutions according to the institutions' own protocols. For TCRbeta analysis, collaborator samples were shipped as frozen whole blood, as isolated PBMCs, or as DNA extracted from either sample type. TCRbeta CDR3 regions were amplified from genomic DNA using the immunoSEQ Assay, a bias-controlled multiplex PCR. In the authors' own workflow: The number of nucleated cells in each sample was estimated from the amplification of reference gene primers within the assay. To quantify the absolute abundance of each unique TCRbeta CDR3 rearrangement, sequence reads were collapsed and filtered. For each sample, productive Simpson clonality was calculated as the square root of Simpson's diversity index over productive rearrangements. TCRdb retrieved this table from immuneACCESS and kept in-frame rearrangements only. Not all clones are present; in checked studies, unresolved V genes account for under half, and no reason is known for the remainder. V, J and clone size were drawn from that table, and D and trimming were deduced from the DNA. For this sample the table gives some 87,000 clones, of which around 90% were detected only once. About 3.7% of the sample lies in the top ten.

Paper-wide results and their limitations: The quantity of clinical and demographic metadata differed by source and by participant and was supplied without curation.

The CDR3 holds 15 amino acids from the cysteine to the phenylalanine. The only DNA kept is the CDR3, 45 bases in frame from the first base. The junction shows trimming of 7 bases on V and 7 bases on J, and the gene matches do not reach 10 bases of it. Reading the germline V gene gives CDR1 MDHEN and CDR2 SYDVKM. The rearrangement joined TRBV28 to TRBJ1-6; TRBD1 agrees with 7 junctional bases. The sequencing sample was made of peripheral blood. This receptor was taken from a woman in her 70s with acute or convalescent COVID-19. This receptor carries the CDR3 CASTYKQQGNSPLHF. In nucleotides, the sequence is TGTGCCAGCACCTACAAGCAACAGGGGAATTCACCCCTCCACTTT.